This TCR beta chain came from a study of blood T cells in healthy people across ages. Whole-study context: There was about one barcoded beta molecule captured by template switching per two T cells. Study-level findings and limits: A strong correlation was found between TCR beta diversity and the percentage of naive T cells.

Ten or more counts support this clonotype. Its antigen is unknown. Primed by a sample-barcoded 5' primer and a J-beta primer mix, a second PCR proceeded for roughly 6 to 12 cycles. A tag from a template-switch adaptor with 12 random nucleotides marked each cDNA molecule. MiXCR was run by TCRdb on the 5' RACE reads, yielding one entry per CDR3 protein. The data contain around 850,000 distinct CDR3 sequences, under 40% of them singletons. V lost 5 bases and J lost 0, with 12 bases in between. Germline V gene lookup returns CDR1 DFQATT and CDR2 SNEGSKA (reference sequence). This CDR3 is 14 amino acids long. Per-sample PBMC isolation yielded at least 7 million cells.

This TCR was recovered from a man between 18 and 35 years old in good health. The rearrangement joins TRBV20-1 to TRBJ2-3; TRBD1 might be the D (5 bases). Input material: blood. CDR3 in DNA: TGCAGTGCTTGGGAAGGGGCCAGCACAGATACGCAGTATTTT. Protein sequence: CSAWEGASTDTQYF.